The 14 T cell receptor beta chains in this list originate from one sample, sequenced in a study of blood T cell repertoires in COVID-19. The assay was immunoSEQ multiplex PCR, and TCRdb's table has in-frame clones only and misses some. The sample includes roughly 250,000 clones, about 88% of them seen just once. Source material: peripheral blood. These receptor sequences come from a woman aged 40-49 years who had recovered from COVID-19.

The chain employs TRBV6-2 or TRBV6-3 and TRBJ1-5, with unresolved D. The CDR3 is 17 amino acids. The germline V gene encodes CDR1 MNHEY and CDR2 SVGEGT. Trimming took off 5 bases at V and 2 bases at J, with 19 bases between the two ends. The CDR3 protein is CASSPGGPTPGNQPQHF. The CDR3 region has the DNA TGTGCCAGCAGTCCAGGTGGGCCTACCCCAGGCAATCAGCCCCAGCATTTT.

This chain uses TRBV24-1 with TRBJ2-5, with 15 nucleotides matching TRBD2. The V segment lost 2 bases and the J segment 5 bases; nucleotides outside the gene matches: 5. The CDR3 totals 17 residues. The germline CDR1 and CDR2 sequences are KGHDR and SFDVKD. The CDR3 nucleotides read TGTGCCACCAGTGATTCCGGACTAGCGGGAGGGCGGGAGACCCAGTACTTC. Translated: CATSDSGLAGGRETQYF.

This chain links TRBV6-2 or TRBV6-3 with TRBJ1-5; TRBD1 is a possible D gene (6 bases). There are 17 residues in the CDR3. Trimming removed 2 bases at V and 0 bases at J, with 14 bases between. The germline V gene has CDR1 MNHEY and CDR2 SVGEGT. The CDR3 is CASSYPMTGYSNQPQHF. In DNA form, the CDR3 reads TGTGCCAGCAGTTACCCTATGACAGGCTATAGCAATCAGCCCCAGCATTTT.

The V and J genes are TRBV4-3 and TRBJ1-2; perhaps TRBD1 as D (5 bases). CDR1 and CDR2 (germline): LGHNA, YSLEER. The V end lost 3 bases, the J end lost 2 bases, and 16 bases lay between the germline ends. The CDR3 consists of 16 residues. The CDR3 DNA is TGCGCCAGCAGCCACCTTACTCGGGCAGGGAACTATGGCTACACCTTC. Amino acid sequence: CASSHLTRAGNYGYTF.

This clone has a handful of counts. The DNA for the CDR3 is TGTGCCAGCAGCTCCGGACTAGCGGGAGCCGACACAGATACGCAGTATTTT. Protein sequence: CASSSGLAGADTDTQYF. V gene TRBV7-9 combines with J gene TRBJ2-3; TRBD2 aligns across 13 bases. The CDR3 runs 17 residues. The germline gives CDR1 SEHNR, CDR2 FQNEAQ (reference sequence). Germline trimming cut 4 bases from V and 2 bases from J; bases unmatched to any gene: 6.

CDR3 loop: CASSLGRGLVDDEQFF. In DNA form, the CDR3 reads TGTGCCAGCAGCTTAGGGAGGGGGCTGGTCGACGATGAGCAGTTCTTC. The gene calls are TRBV7-2 and TRBJ2-1; weak D call: TRBD1 (7 bases). The V end lost 1 base, the J end lost 8 bases, and 18 bases lay between the germline ends. CDR3 size: 16 residues. Germline assignment: CDR1 SGHTA and CDR2 FQGNSA.

The chain links TRBV6-2 or TRBV6-3 to TRBJ1-5; perhaps TRBD1 as D (5 bases). V was clipped by 0 bases and J by 2 bases, with 23 bases between them. This CDR3 has 20 amino acids. Germline CDR1 is MNHEY and CDR2 is SVGEGT. CDR3 loop: CASSYSLWAGQGRGNQPQHF. In nucleotides, the CDR3 is TGTGCCAGCAGTTACTCTCTTTGGGCAGGGCAAGGTAGGGGCAATCAGCCCCAGCATTTT.

This chain joins TRBV18 and TRBJ1-2; D might be TRBD1 (6 bases). The V end was cut by 2 bases, the J end by 8 bases, with 12 bases between. Per germline, CDR1 KGHSH and CDR2 LQKENI. This CDR3 comprises 13 residues. CDR3 residues: CASSPADSRGYTF. The CDR3 DNA sequence: TGTGCCAGCTCACCAGCGGACAGTAGAGGCTACACCTTC.

Written as DNA, the CDR3 is TGTGCCAGTAGTATTAGCGGCTTCGCCACCGGGGAGCTGTTTTTT. It codes for CASSISGFATGELFF. This chain joins TRBV19 and TRBJ2-2; maybe TRBD2 (6 bases). The CDR3 is 15 residues long. V dropped 3 bases and J dropped 4 bases, with 12 bases sitting between them. CDR1 and CDR2 (germline): LNHDA, SQIVND (reference sequence). The whole variable domain, filled in from reference TRBV19 and TRBJ2-2, reads DGGITQSPKYLFRKEGQNVTLSCEQNLNHDAMYWYRQDPGQGLRLIYYSQIVNDFQKGDIAEGYSVSREKKESFPLTVTSAQKNPTAFYLCASSISGFATGELFFGEGSRLTVL.

The genes are TRBV9 and TRBJ2-1; TRBD2 matches 9 bases. The CDR3 runs 16 residues. CDR1 and CDR2 from the germline V gene are SGDLS and YYNGEE. Trimming cost V 4 bases and J 6 bases; bases outside gene matches: 11. This CDR3 reads CASSPETSGYPNEQFF. The CDR3 DNA reads TGTGCCAGCAGCCCTGAAACTAGCGGGTACCCCAATGAGCAGTTCTTC. Supplemented by reference TRBV9 and TRBJ2-1, the full variable domain reads DSGVTQTPKHLITATGQRVTLRCSPRSGDLSVYWYQQSLDQGLQFLIQYYNGEERAKGNILERFSAQQFPDLHSELNLSSLELGDSALYFCASSPETSGYPNEQFFGPGTRLTVL.

The rearrangement uses TRBV19 and TRBJ1-5; 8 positions match TRBD1. Germline V gene data show CDR1 as LNHDA and CDR2 as SQIVND (reference sequence). The CDR3 has 16 residues. After removal of 3 bases from V and 4 bases from J, the junction contained 8 bases not matched to a gene. The CDR3 region is CASSIAGGAWNQPQHF. In DNA form, the CDR3 reads TGTGCCAGTAGTATCGCAGGGGGCGCTTGGAATCAGCCCCAGCATTTT.

CDR3 in amino acids: CASSPAQGWSYNEQFF. CDR3 in DNA: TGTGCCAGCAGTCCCGCACAGGGCTGGTCCTACAATGAGCAGTTCTTC. This chain links TRBV27 with TRBJ2-1; TRBD1 is a possible D gene (6 bases). From germline, CDR1 is MNHEY and CDR2 SMNVEV (reference sequence). The CDR3 contains 16 residues. Trimming pared 5 bases from V and 1 base from J, leaving 15 bases between.

This chain uses TRBV5-1 with TRBJ2-7; 7 bases agree with TRBD1. From germline, CDR1 is SGHRS and CDR2 YFSETQ. V dropped 8 bases and J dropped 5; count of bases not matched to a gene: 13. CDR3 length: 14 residues. The CDR3 bases are TGCGCCAGTAACCGTCTAGGGGGCAACGACGAGCAGTACTTC. Residues: CASNRLGGNDEQYF. Full variable domain (remainder filled in from reference TRBV5-1 and TRBJ2-7): KAGVTQTPRYLIKTRGQQVTLSCSPISGHRSVSWYQQTPGQGLQFLFEYFSETQRNKGNFPGRFSGRQFSNSRSEMNVSTLELGDSALYLCASNRLGGNDEQYFGPGTRLTVT.

V usage is TRBV30 and J usage is TRBJ2-6, with D possibly being TRBD1 (6 bases). Trimming took 4 bases from V and 0 from J, leaving 13 bases between them. CDR1 GTSNPN and CDR2 SVGIG come from the germline V gene (reference sequence). The CDR3 loop spans 16 amino acids. The DNA of the CDR3 is TGTGCCTGGACAGGGGTTAGGAGCTCTGGGGCCAACGTCCTGACTTTC. Its protein product is CAWTGVRSSGANVLTF. Based on the CDR3 plus reference TRBV30 and TRBJ2-6, the full variable domain is SQTIHQWPATLVQPVGSPLSLECTVEGTSNPNLYWYRQAAGRGLQLLFYSVGIGQISSEVPQNLSASRPQDRQFILSSKKLLLSDSGFYLCAWTGVRSSGANVLTFGAGSRLTVL.